Sequencing of this T cell receptor beta chain was carried out in a study of siplizumab effects on memory and regulatory T cells. The table lists this clone with a few counts. The CDR3 consists of 15 residues. The ends were cut back, 2 bases at V and 2 bases at J, with 10 bases in the middle. Germline CDR1 and CDR2: SGHAT and FQNNGV. Approximately 10^5 TCR templates were measured in each sample. The protocol was immunoSEQ multiplex PCR, while the TCRdb copy is restricted to in-frame clones and leaves out a portion. Here the sample spans 100,000 or so clones, 90% to 95% being singletons. The chain recombines TRBV11-2 with TRBJ2-1; D is perhaps TRBD2 (5 bases). The sequence was collected from a human donor in good health. The specimen was Tregs sorted from blood. CDR3 residues: CASSLTPGAYNEQFF. CDR3 coding DNA: TGTGCCAGCAGCTTAACTCCCGGGGCCTACAATGAGCAGTTCTTC.